Listed below are T cell receptor beta chains from one sample, sequenced in a study of beta chain features in type 1 diabetes. TCRdb keeps only in-frame clones here, not all; method: immunoSEQ multiplex PCR. This sample has a few hundred thousand clones, with around 12% found just once. Sequencing input: naive CD4+ T cells from blood. The receptors come from a woman in her late teens or twenties with type 1 diabetes. CDR3s leave out the opening cysteine and the closing phenylalanine or tryptophan.

j_call v_call cdr3_aa
TRBJ2-7 TRBV29-1 SGVGRGGIYEQY
TRBJ1-4 TRBV9 ASSAMTGEKLF
TRBJ1-5 TRBV4-2 ASSQEGDRAWAQPQH
TRBJ2-3 TRBV18 ASSWGRSTDTQY
TRBJ1-4 TRBV7-9 ASSSNRGEKLF
TRBJ1-4 TRBV15 ATSRGENEKLF
TRBJ2-3 TRBV9 ASSPREGSNGDTQY
TRBJ1-3 TRBV18 ASSPADRGVSGNTIY
TRBJ2-1 TRBV1 TIDPKQPGQGTFNEQF
TRBJ2-6 TRBV29-1 SVAQGATISGANVLT
TRBJ2-7 TRBV9 ASSPNSGTGEREQY
TRBJ2-1 TRBV15 ATSIPRFNEQF
TRBJ2-1 TRBV28 ASSSHTGHEF